Below, 2 T cell receptor beta chains from the same sample are listed, as sequenced in a study of T cell responses to AZD1222 COVID-19 vaccine. Repertoires were generated with immunoSEQ multiplex PCR, while TCRdb's copy carries only in-frame clones and drops some. The sample records 110,000 or so clones, roughly 91% being singletons. The source was peripheral blood, collected 28 days after the second AZD1222 dose. The receptors derive from an adult who received the AZD1222 COVID-19 vaccine.

The V and J genes are TRBV5-1 and TRBJ2-3, with D perhaps matching TRBD1 (5 bases). The germline V gene has CDR1 SGHRS and CDR2 YFSETQ. The CDR3 has 14 residues. V was clipped by 2 bases and J by 2 bases, with 9 bases between them. CDR3 coding DNA: TGCGCCAGCAGCTTTGGCAGGGACACAGATACGCAGTATTTT. It encodes CASSFGRDTDTQYF. Full variable domain (missing parts from reference TRBV5-1 and TRBJ2-3): KAGVTQTPRYLIKTRGQQVTLSCSPISGHRSVSWYQQTPGQGLQFLFEYFSETQRNKGNFPGRFSGRQFSNSRSEMNVSTLELGDSALYLCASSFGRDTDTQYFGPGTRLTVL.

This clone was seen once. The chain uses TRBV15 and TRBJ2-1, with D maybe TRBD1 (5 bases). The CDR3 runs 13 residues. V shed 8 bases and J shed 6 bases, with 14 bases lying between them. The germline CDR1 and CDR2 sequences are LNHNV and YYDKDF (reference sequence). The CDR3, as DNA: TGTGCCACCGCGCGGACAAACGGCAATGAGCAGTTCTTC. It is translated as CATARTNGNEQFF.